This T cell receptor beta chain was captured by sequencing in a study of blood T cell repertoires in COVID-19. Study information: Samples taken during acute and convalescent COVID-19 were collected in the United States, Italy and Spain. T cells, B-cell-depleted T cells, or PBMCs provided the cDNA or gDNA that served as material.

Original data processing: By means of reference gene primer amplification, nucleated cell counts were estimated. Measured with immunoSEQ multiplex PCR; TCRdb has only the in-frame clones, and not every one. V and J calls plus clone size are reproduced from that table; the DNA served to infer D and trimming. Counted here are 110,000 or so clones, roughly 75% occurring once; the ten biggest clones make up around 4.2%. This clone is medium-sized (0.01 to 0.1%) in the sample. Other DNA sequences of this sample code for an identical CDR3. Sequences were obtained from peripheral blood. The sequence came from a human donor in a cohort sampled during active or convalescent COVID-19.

CDR3 protein: CASSIAGDPYEQYF. As DNA, the CDR3 is TGTGCCAGTAGTATAGCAGGGGACCCCTACGAGCAGTACTTC. V gene TRBV19 combines with J gene TRBJ2-7; tentative D call: TRBD1 (6 bases). Germline CDR1 and CDR2: LNHDA and SQIVND (reference sequence). Trimming cost V 1 base and J 2 bases, with 9 bases left between them. The length of the CDR3 is 14 residues.